A single sample gave rise to the 22 T cell receptor beta chains below, sequenced in a study of T cell repertoires in ileal Crohn's disease. The method was immunoSEQ multiplex PCR; TCRdb's version includes in-frame clones alone and lacks a portion of them. This table has approximately 15,000 clones, under 80% appearing once. What was sequenced was ileal tissue. The source is an adult with Crohn's disease.

J is TRBJ1-2 and V is TRBV10-3, with D tentatively TRBD1 (6 bases). Germline CDR1 is ENHRY and CDR2 is SYGVKD. The CDR3 has 15 amino acids. V lost 0 bases and J lost 6, with 14 bases in between. The CDR3 protein is CAISESGGMDDGYTF. The CDR3 coding sequence is TGTGCCATCAGTGAGTCAGGGGGTATGGATGATGGCTACACCTTC.

The genes are TRBV29-1 and TRBJ1-2; 12 bases align to TRBD1. The CDR3 is 18 amino acids. Trimming removed 5 bases from V and 5 bases from J; junction bases left unmatched: 18. Per the germline V gene, CDR1 is SQVTM and CDR2 is ANQGSEA. This CDR3 reads CSVYYTGTGGWMEYGYTF. CDR3 DNA: TGCAGCGTTTACTACACCGGGACAGGGGGCTGGATGGAATATGGCTACACCTTC. The full variable domain, rest sourced from reference TRBV29-1 and TRBJ1-2, is SAVISQKPSRDICQRGTSLTIQCQVDSQVTMMFWYRQQPGQSLTLIATANQGSEATYESGFVIDKFPISRPNLTFSTLTVSNMSPEDSSIYLCSVYYTGTGGWMEYGYTFGSGTRLTVV.

V usage is TRBV5-1 and J usage is TRBJ1-2; D is possibly TRBD1 (5 bases). Trimming removed 1 base from V and 6 bases from J, with 13 bases in between. Germline V gene sequence: CDR1 SGHRS, CDR2 YFSETQ. The CDR3 sequence is 14 residues long. The CDR3 region is CASSLSGKSDGYTF. In DNA, the CDR3 is TGCGCCAGCAGCTTGTCAGGGAAGTCGGATGGCTACACCTTC.

V usage is TRBV5-4 and J usage is TRBJ2-2, with TRBD2 matching over 9 bases. Germline V gene lookup returns CDR1 SGHNT and CDR2 YYREEE (reference sequence). The CDR3 runs 16 residues. V was clipped by 3 bases and J by 2 bases; unmatched bases: 5. Here the CDR3 reads CASSYLAGVNTGELFF. CDR3 bases: TGTGCCAGCAGCTACTTAGCGGGAGTAAACACCGGGGAGCTGTTTTTT. Filled out from reference TRBV5-4 and TRBJ2-2, the complete variable domain reads ETGVTQSPTHLIKTRGQQVTLRCSSQSGHNTVSWYQQALGQGPQFIFQYYREEENGRGNFPPRFSGLQFPNYSSELNVNALELDDSALYLCASSYLAGVNTGELFFGEGSRLTVL.

The chain combines TRBV7-2 with TRBJ2-3; 7 bases map to TRBD2. In germline, CDR1 is SGHTA, CDR2 FQGNSA. This CDR3 comprises 12 residues. The J segment lost 8 bases and the V segment lost 3 bases, leaving 2 bases of the junction unmatched. This CDR3 is CASSFLAATQYF. CDR3 DNA: TGTGCCAGCAGCTTTCTAGCGGCTACGCAGTATTTT.

This clone was counted only a few times. The chain uses TRBV6-1 and TRBJ2-7; tentatively, D is TRBD2 (6 bases). Trimming removed 6 bases from V and 1 base from J, with 16 bases in between. Per the germline V gene, CDR1 is MNHNS and CDR2 is SASEGT. The CDR3 spans 15 residues. DNA for the CDR3: TGTGCCAGCAGCTCCCAGCGGGCCGGGTCCTACGAGCAGTACTTC. This gives the protein CASSSQRAGSYEQYF.

Note on this clone: This specimen includes other DNA sequences encoding the same CDR3. The chain uses TRBV25-1 and TRBJ1-2, with TRBD1 as a possible D gene (5 bases). Trimming stripped 7 bases from V and 3 bases from J, with 12 bases between. Germline V lookup: CDR1 MGHDK, CDR2 SYGVNS. The CDR3 consists of 13 residues. The CDR3 is CASNSPTDYGYTF. The CDR3, as DNA: TGTGCCAGCAACTCTCCGACAGACTATGGCTACACCTTC.

The CDR3 loop reads CASSLTGVGGLNENTEAFF. Here the CDR3 DNA reads TGCGCCAGCAGCTTGACGGGCGTGGGGGGGCTAAATGAGAACACTGAAGCTTTCTTT. The chain combines TRBV5-1 with TRBJ1-1; possibly TRBD1 for D (6 bases). Deletions cut 1 base from V and 1 base from J, with 23 bases between. The CDR3 is 19 amino acids. Germline values: CDR1 SGHRS, CDR2 YFSETQ. The variable domain in full, with the rest retrieved from reference TRBV5-1 and TRBJ1-1, is KAGVTQTPRYLIKTRGQQVTLSCSPISGHRSVSWYQQTPGQGLQFLFEYFSETQRNKGNFPGRFSGRQFSNSRSEMNVSTLELGDSALYLCASSLTGVGGLNENTEAFFGQGTRLTVV.

The rearrangement uses TRBV4-1 and TRBJ1-6; D is unclear. CDR3 length equals 17 residues. V lost 1 base, J lost 6 bases, and 16 bases lay in between. Germline values: CDR1 MGHRA, CDR2 YSYEKL. CDR3: CASSQVFGSQFNSPLHF. CDR3 DNA: TGCGCCAGCAGCCAAGTTTTTGGGAGCCAATTTAATTCACCCCTCCACTTT.

The chain recombines TRBV13 with TRBJ2-7, with D possibly matching TRBD1 (5 bases). Germline V gene sequence: CDR1 PRHDT, CDR2 FYEKMQ (reference sequence). Deletions cut 6 bases from V and 7 bases from J, with 16 bases between. The CDR3 contains 13 residues. The CDR3 nucleotides read TGTGCCAGCAGGGAGCCTCAGGGTACTGAGCAGTACTTC. Translating gives CASREPQGTEQYF.

The V and J genes are TRBV20-1 and TRBJ2-7, with unresolved D. CDR3 length: 11 amino acids. Per germline, CDR1 DFQATT and CDR2 SNEGSKA (reference sequence). With 5 bases removed from V and 4 bases from J, the gap between germline ends came to 9 bases. In nucleotides, the CDR3 is TGCAGTGCTGCGACGGAGTACGAGCAGTACTTC. It is translated as CSAATEYEQYF.

The J gene is TRBJ2-7, the V gene TRBV4-2, with a possible D match to TRBD2 (5 bases). The CDR3 is 16 residues long. From germline, CDR1 is LGHNA and CDR2 YNFKEQ. Trimming took off 1 base at V and 1 base at J, with 14 bases between the two ends. The CDR3 region is CASSQGLGDGSYEQYF. In nucleotides, the CDR3 is TGTGCCAGCAGCCAAGGCCTGGGAGACGGGTCCTACGAGCAGTACTTC.

This clone appeared a few times. Sequence at one end of the junction differs from germline and may be a read error. The rearrangement joins TRBV7-7 to TRBJ2-2; D perhaps matches TRBD2 (5 bases). The V gene's germline CDR1 is SSHAT and CDR2 FNYEAQ (reference sequence). The CDR3 has 16 amino acids. The CDR3 DNA reads TGTGCTAGCAGCTTAGAGAGCGGAACAATCACCGGGGAGCTGTTTTTT. It yields the protein CASSLESGTITGELFF.

This clone was observed a handful of times. The chain has TRBV6-1 and TRBJ1-1; TRBD1 might be the D (5 bases). The CDR3 is 15 residues long. Trimming stripped 4 bases from V and 4 bases from J, with 16 bases between. From germline, CDR1 is MNHNS and CDR2 SASEGT. The CDR3 DNA reads TGTGCCAGCAGTGTCTCCTTCCAGGGTGGCACTGAAGCTTTCTTT. It encodes CASSVSFQGGTEAFF.

The genes are TRBV11-3 and TRBJ1-2; D may be TRBD1 (5 bases). The germline CDR1 and CDR2 sequences are SGHNT and YENEEA. This CDR3 is built from 13 residues. V was clipped by 0 bases and J by 4 bases, with 6 bases between them. The CDR3 coding sequence is TGTGCCAGCAGCTTAGAACAGGTCTATGGCTACACCTTC. This codes for CASSLEQVYGYTF.

This chain uses TRBV6-4 with TRBJ2-3; D call uncertain. CDR1 and CDR2 from the germline V gene are MRHNA and SNTAGT. The V end was cut by 4 bases, the J end by 0 bases, with 5 bases between. The CDR3 has 13 amino acids. In nucleotides, the CDR3 is TGTGCCAGCAGTGTTAGCAGCACAGATACGCAGTATTTT. Translation gives CASSVSSTDTQYF.

The chain employs TRBV6-4 and TRBJ2-1, with D maybe TRBD2 (6 bases). Germline V lookup: CDR1 MRHNA, CDR2 SNTAGT. Trimming shortened V by 0 bases and J by 4 bases, and 10 bases separated the two germline ends. The CDR3 runs to 15 residues. CDR3 residues: CASSDSWTNYNEQFF. The DNA for the CDR3 is TGTGCCAGCAGTGACTCATGGACTAATTACAATGAGCAGTTCTTC.

The chain is built from TRBV5-1 and TRBJ1-3; 7 nucleotides align to TRBD1. Germline loops: CDR1 SGHRS, CDR2 YFSETQ. V shed 5 bases and J 2 bases; nucleotides not matched to a gene: 7. The CDR3 spans 15 residues. This CDR3 is CASRPQGVAGNTIYF. The CDR3, as DNA: TGCGCCAGCAGGCCTCAGGGGGTGGCTGGAAACACCATATATTTT.

The rearrangement uses TRBV5-1 and TRBJ1-2, with TRBD1 as a possible D gene (6 bases). V dropped 2 bases and J dropped 8 bases, with 19 bases sitting between them. Germline V gene data show CDR1 as SGHRS and CDR2 as YFSETQ. There are 15 residues in the CDR3. The CDR3 DNA follows: TGCGCCAGCAGCTTCGACCCACAGGGAGGGGGAGGCTACACCTTC. Amino acid sequence: CASSFDPQGGGGYTF.

The chain combines TRBV7-2 with TRBJ2-7, with D hard to call. The CDR3 extends over 13 amino acids. V lost 4 bases and J 0 bases, leaving 7 bases between the germline ends. CDR1 is SGHTA and CDR2 is FQGNSA in the germline V gene. This chain's CDR3 is CASSSRDSYEQYF. DNA of the CDR3: TGTGCCAGCAGCTCGCGTGACTCCTACGAGCAGTACTTC.

The genes are TRBV10-3 and TRBJ2-5, with D possibly matching TRBD2 (6 bases). The CDR3 spans 12 residues. The V and J ends lost 6 bases and 2 bases respectively, with 7 bases between them. Germline-derived CDR1 and CDR2 are ENHRY and SYGVKD. The CDR3 DNA reads as TGTGCCATCAGCGGGGGACAAGAGACCCAGTACTTC. Its protein is CAISGGQETQYF.

This clone occurred a few times. The chain links TRBV18 to TRBJ2-1, with 9 bases lining up with TRBD2. V trimming: 4 bases; J trimming: 5 bases; junction bases outside the gene matches: 6. Germline V gene lookup returns CDR1 KGHSH and CDR2 LQKENI. The CDR3 spans 15 residues. CDR3 DNA: TGTGCCAGCTCACGGCCCGGGACTAGCAACAATGAGCAGTTCTTC. Protein product: CASSRPGTSNNEQFF.